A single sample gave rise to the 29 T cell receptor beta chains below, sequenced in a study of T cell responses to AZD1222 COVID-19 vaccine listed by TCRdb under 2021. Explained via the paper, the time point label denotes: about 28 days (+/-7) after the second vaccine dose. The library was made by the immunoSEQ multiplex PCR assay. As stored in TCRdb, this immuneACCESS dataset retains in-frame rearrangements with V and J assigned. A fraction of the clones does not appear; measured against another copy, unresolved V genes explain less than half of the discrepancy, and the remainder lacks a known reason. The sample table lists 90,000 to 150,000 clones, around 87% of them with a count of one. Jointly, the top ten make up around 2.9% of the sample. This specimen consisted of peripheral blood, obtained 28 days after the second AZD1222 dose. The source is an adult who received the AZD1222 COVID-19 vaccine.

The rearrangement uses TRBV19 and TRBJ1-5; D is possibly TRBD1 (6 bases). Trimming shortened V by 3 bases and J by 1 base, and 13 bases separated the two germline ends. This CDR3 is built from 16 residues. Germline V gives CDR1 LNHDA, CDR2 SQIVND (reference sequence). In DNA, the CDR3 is TGTGCCAGTAGTATGTTCGGGACAAACAGCAATCAGCCCCAGCATTTT. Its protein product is CASSMFGTNSNQPQHF.

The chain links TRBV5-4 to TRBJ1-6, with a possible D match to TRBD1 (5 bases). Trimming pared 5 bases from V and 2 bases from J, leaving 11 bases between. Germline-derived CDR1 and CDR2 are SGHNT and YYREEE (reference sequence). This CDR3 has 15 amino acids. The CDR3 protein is CASRADIAYNSPLHF. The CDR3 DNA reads TGTGCCAGCAGGGCGGACATAGCCTATAATTCACCCCTCCACTTT.

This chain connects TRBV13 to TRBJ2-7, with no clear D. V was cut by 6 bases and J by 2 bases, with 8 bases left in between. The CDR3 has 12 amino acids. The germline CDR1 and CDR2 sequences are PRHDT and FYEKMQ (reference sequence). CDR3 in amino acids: CASSGQAYEQYF. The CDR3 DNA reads TGTGCCAGCAGTGGGCAGGCCTACGAGCAGTACTTC.

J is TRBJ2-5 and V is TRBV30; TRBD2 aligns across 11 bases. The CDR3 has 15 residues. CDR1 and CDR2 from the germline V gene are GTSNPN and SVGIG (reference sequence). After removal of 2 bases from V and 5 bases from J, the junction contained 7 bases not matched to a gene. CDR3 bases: TGTGCCTGGAGTCCGTTTAGCGGGGGGGCGGAGACCCAGTACTTC. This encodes CAWSPFSGGAETQYF.

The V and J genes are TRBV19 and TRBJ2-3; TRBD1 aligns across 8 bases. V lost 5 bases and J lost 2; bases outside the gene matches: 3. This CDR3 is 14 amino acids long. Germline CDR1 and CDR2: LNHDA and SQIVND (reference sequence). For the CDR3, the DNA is TGTGCCAGTAGTTGGGGACAGGCCACAGATACGCAGTATTTT. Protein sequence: CASSWGQATDTQYF.

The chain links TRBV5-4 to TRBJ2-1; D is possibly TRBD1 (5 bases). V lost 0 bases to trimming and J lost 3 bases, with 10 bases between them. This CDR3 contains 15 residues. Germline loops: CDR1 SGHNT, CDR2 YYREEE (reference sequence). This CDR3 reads CASSLGGGNYNEQFF. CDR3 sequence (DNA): TGTGCCAGCAGCTTGGGGGGCGGCAACTACAATGAGCAGTTCTTC.

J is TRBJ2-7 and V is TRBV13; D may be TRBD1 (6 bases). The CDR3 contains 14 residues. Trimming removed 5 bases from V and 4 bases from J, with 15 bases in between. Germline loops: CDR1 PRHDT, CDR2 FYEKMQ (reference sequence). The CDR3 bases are TGTGCCAGCAGCCCACAGGGTTCCAATTACGAGCAGTACTTC. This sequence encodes CASSPQGSNYEQYF.

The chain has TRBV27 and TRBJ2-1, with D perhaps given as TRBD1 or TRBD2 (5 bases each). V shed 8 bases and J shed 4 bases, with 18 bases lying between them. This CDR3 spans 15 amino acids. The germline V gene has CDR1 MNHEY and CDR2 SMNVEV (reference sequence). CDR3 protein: CASGSGTTLYNEQFF. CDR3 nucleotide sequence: TGTGCCAGCGGGTCCGGGACCACACTGTACAATGAGCAGTTCTTC.

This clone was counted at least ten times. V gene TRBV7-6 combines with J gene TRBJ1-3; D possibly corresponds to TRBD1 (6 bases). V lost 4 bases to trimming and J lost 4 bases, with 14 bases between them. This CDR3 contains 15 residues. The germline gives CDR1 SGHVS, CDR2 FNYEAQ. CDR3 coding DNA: TGTGCCAGCAGCTCCCGGGACAAGTCCGGAAACACCATATATTTT. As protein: CASSSRDKSGNTIYF.

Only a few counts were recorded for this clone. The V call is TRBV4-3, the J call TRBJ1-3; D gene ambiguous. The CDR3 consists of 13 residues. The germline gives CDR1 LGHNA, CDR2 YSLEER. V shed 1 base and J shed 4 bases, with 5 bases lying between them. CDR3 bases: TGCGCCAGCAGCCAAGGACGAGGAAACACCATATATTTT. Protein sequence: CASSQGRGNTIYF.

The CDR3 bases are TGCGCCAGCAGCCCTGGGGATCCGGGACAGCACTCTGGAAACACCATATATTTT. Translating gives CASSPGDPGQHSGNTIYF. This chain uses TRBV4-1 with TRBJ1-3; 7 positions match TRBD1. After removal of 4 bases from V and 0 bases from J, the junction contained 12 bases not matched to a gene. CDR3 length equals 18 residues. Germline V gene sequence: CDR1 MGHRA, CDR2 YSYEKL.

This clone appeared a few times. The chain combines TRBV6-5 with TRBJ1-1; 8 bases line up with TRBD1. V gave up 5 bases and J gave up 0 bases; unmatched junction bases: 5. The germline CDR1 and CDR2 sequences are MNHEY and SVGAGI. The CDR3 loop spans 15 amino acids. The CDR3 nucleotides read TGTGCCAGCAGTAAACAGGGGGTCCTGAACACTGAAGCTTTCTTT. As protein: CASSKQGVLNTEAFF.

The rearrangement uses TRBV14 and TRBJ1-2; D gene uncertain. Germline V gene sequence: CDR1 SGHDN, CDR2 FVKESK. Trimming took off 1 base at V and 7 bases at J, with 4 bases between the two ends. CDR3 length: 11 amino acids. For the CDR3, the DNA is TGTGCCAGCAGCCAAGGGCGTGGCTACACCTTC. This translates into CASSQGRGYTF.

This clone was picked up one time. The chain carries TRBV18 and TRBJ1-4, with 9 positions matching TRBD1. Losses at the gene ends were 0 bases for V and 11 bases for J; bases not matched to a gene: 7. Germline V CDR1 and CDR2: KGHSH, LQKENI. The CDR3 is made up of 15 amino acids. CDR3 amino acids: CASSPPGTGPGKLFF. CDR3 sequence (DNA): TGTGCCAGCTCACCACCGGGGACAGGGCCTGGGAAACTGTTTTTT.

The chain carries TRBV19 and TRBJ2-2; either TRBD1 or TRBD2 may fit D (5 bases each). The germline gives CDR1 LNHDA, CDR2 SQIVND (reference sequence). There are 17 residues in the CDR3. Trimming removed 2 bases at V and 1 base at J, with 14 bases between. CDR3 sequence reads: CASSIRVGTVNTGELFF. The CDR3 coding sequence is TGTGCCAGTAGTATAAGGGTTGGGACCGTGAACACCGGGGAGCTGTTTTTT.

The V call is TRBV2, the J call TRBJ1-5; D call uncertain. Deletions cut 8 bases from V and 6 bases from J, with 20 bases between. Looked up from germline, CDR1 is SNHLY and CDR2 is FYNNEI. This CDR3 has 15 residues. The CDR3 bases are TGTGCCAGCCAATTAAGGGTAAGGGAGGCTCAGCCCCAGCATTTT. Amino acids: CASQLRVREAQPQHF.

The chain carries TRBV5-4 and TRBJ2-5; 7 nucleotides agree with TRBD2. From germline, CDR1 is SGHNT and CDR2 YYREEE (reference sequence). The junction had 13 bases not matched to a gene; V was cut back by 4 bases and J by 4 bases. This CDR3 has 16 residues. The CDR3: CASSVKQRGVGETQYF. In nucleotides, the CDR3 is TGTGCCAGCAGCGTCAAACAGCGGGGTGTCGGAGAGACCCAGTACTTC.

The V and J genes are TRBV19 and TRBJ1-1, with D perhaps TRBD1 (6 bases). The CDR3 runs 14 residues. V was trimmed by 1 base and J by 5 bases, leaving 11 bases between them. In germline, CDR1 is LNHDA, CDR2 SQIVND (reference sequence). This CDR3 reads CASSIGQGLTEAFF. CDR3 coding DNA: TGTGCCAGTAGTATAGGGCAGGGGTTGACTGAAGCTTTCTTT. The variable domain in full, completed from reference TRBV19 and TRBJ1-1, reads DGGITQSPKYLFRKEGQNVTLSCEQNLNHDAMYWYRQDPGQGLRLIYYSQIVNDFQKGDIAEGYSVSREKKESFPLTVTSAQKNPTAFYLCASSIGQGLTEAFFGQGTRLTVV.

The CDR3, as DNA: TGCGCCAGCAGTAGGGGGGGGACAGATACGCAGTATTTT. This sequence encodes CASSRGGTDTQYF. This chain links TRBV5-1 with TRBJ2-3; a possible D gene is TRBD2 (7 bases). Between the trimmed V and J ends, which lost 5 bases and 3 bases, there was a span of 10 bases. Germline V lookup: CDR1 SGHRS, CDR2 YFSETQ. The CDR3 length is 13 residues. Based on the CDR3 plus reference TRBV5-1 and TRBJ2-3, the full variable domain is KAGVTQTPRYLIKTRGQQVTLSCSPISGHRSVSWYQQTPGQGLQFLFEYFSETQRNKGNFPGRFSGRQFSNSRSEMNVSTLELGDSALYLCASSRGGTDTQYFGPGTRLTVL.

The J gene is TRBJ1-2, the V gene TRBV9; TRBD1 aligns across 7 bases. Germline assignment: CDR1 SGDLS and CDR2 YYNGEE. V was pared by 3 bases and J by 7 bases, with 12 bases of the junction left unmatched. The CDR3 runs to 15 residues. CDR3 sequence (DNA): TGTGCCAGCAGCGAGGGGACTTCTTACAGGGGTGGCTACACCTTC. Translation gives CASSEGTSYRGGYTF.

DNA for the CDR3: TGTGCCACCAGCAGGACCCGCACATACAATGAGCAGTTCTTC. Encoded protein: CATSRTRTYNEQFF. V and J are TRBV15 and TRBJ2-1; D unclear. The CDR3 is 14 residues long. The V gene's germline CDR1 is LNHNV and CDR2 YYDKDF (reference sequence). Trimming removed 3 bases from V and 4 bases from J, with 10 bases in between.

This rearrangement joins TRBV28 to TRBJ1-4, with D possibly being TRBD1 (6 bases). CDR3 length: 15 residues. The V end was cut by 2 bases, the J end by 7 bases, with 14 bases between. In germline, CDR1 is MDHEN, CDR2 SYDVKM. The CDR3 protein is CASSLMARRGEKLFF. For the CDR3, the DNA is TGTGCCAGCAGTTTAATGGCACGCAGGGGTGAAAAACTGTTTTTT.

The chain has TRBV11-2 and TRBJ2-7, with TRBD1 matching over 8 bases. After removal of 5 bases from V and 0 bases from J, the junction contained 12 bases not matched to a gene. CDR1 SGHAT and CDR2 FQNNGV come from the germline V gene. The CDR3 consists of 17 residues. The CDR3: CASSGQSGGDFSYEQYF. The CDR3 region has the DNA TGTGCCAGCAGCGGACAATCAGGGGGCGATTTCTCCTACGAGCAGTACTTC.

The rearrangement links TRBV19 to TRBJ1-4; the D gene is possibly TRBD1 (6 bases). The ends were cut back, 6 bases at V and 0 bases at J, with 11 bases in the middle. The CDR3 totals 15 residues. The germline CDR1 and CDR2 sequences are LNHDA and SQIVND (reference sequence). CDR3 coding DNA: TGTGCCAGTAGCCAGGAGGGGGCAACTAATGAAAAACTGTTTTTT. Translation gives CASSQEGATNEKLFF.

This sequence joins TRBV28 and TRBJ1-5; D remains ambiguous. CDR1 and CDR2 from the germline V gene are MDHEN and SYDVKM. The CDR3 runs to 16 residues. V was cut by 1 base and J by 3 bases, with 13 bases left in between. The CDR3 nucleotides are TGTGCCAGCAGTTTATCCGGTTTGGGTGTCAATCAGCCCCAGCATTTT. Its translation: CASSLSGLGVNQPQHF.

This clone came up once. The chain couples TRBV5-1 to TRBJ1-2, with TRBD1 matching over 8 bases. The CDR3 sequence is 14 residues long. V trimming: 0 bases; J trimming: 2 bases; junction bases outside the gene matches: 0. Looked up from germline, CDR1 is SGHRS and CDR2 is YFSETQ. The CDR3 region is CASSLGQGNYGYTF. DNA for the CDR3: TGCGCCAGCAGCTTGGGACAGGGGAACTATGGCTACACCTTC.

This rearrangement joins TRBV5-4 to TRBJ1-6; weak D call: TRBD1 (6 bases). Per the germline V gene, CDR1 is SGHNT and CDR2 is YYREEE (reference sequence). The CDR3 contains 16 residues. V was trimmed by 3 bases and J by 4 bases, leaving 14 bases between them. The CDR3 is CASSSPGGAYNSPLHF. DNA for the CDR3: TGTGCCAGCAGCTCCCCGGGGGGGGCGTATAATTCACCCCTCCACTTT.

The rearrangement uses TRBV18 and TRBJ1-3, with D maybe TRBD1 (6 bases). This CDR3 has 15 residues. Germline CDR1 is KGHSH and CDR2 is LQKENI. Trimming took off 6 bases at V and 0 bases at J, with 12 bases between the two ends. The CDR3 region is CASSVTGLSGNTIYF. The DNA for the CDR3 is TGTGCCAGCTCCGTGACAGGCCTCTCTGGAAACACCATATATTTT.

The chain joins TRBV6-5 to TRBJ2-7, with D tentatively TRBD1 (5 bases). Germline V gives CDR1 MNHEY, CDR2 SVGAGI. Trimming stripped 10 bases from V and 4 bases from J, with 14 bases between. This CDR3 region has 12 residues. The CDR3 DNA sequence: TGTGCCACCCGTCCGGACACTTACGAGCAGTACTTC. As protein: CATRPDTYEQYF.